Below are 27 T cell receptor beta chains sequenced from a single sample in a study of human thymus T cells. Corrective heart surgery yielded the resections from which the thymus tissue came. The method was immunoSEQ multiplex PCR; TCRdb's version includes in-frame clones alone and lacks a portion of them. Of under 150,000 clones in the sample, over 85% were seen once. The sequenced sample consisted of thymus tissue. The receptors come from a boy younger than two with a congenital heart defect but otherwise immunologically healthy.

The chain links TRBV15 to TRBJ2-3; tentatively, D is TRBD1 (6 bases). This CDR3 is 16 amino acids long. CDR1 is LNHNV and CDR2 is YYDKDF in the germline V gene (reference sequence). Between the trimmed V and J ends, which lost 6 bases and 3 bases, there was a span of 19 bases. Here the CDR3 DNA reads TGTGCCACCAGACATCCAGGGGCAGCTGAAACAGATACGCAGTATTTT. Amino acids: CATRHPGAAETDTQYF.

The CDR3 loop reads CASSSRWETPRLNTEAFF. For the CDR3, the DNA is TGTGCCAGCAGTAGCCGCTGGGAGACGCCACGGCTTAACACTGAAGCTTTCTTT. This rearrangement joins TRBV27 to TRBJ1-1; D is undetermined. V lost 5 bases, J lost 2 bases, and 24 bases lay in between. The CDR3 has 18 residues. The germline gives CDR1 MNHEY, CDR2 SMNVEV (reference sequence).

This chain links TRBV4-2 with TRBJ2-2, with TRBD2 identical over 8 bases. CDR3 length: 16 amino acids. Germline CDR1 is LGHNA and CDR2 is YNFKEQ. The V segment lost 4 bases and the J segment 8 bases; nucleotides outside the gene matches: 12. The CDR3 region has the DNA TGTGCCAGCAGCCGGAGGGTCCCGGGGGGGCAAGGGGAGCTGTTTTTT. As protein: CASSRRVPGGQGELFF.

The rearrangement joins TRBV27 to TRBJ2-2; D might be TRBD1 (5 bases). V was clipped by 4 bases and J by 1 base, with 7 bases between them. CDR1 and CDR2 (germline): MNHEY, SMNVEV (reference sequence). The CDR3 length is 14 residues. CDR3 region: CASSWQGNTGELFF. CDR3 bases: TGTGCCAGCAGTTGGCAGGGGAACACCGGGGAGCTGTTTTTT.

This sequence joins TRBV27 and TRBJ2-5, with TRBD2 matching 9 bases. CDR1 is MNHEY, CDR2 SMNVEV, per germline (reference sequence). The CDR3 length is 19 residues. V shed 4 bases, J shed 5 bases, and the junction held 20 bases outside the gene matches. This CDR3 reads CASSSCPPRGAGGRETQYF. The CDR3 DNA is TGTGCCAGCAGTTCCTGCCCCCCCAGGGGAGCGGGGGGCCGGGAGACCCAGTACTTC.

The rearrangement links TRBV5-1 to TRBJ2-1, with TRBD2 identical over 11 bases. Germline values: CDR1 SGHRS, CDR2 YFSETQ. After removal of 5 bases from V and 2 bases from J, the junction contained 6 bases not matched to a gene. This CDR3 spans 16 amino acids. The CDR3 is CASSQFSGGAYNEQFF. The CDR3 DNA follows: TGCGCCAGCAGTCAATTTAGCGGGGGGGCCTACAATGAGCAGTTCTTC.

This rearrangement joins TRBV6-5 to TRBJ2-1; D may be TRBD2 (7 bases). Trimming took 5 bases from V and 7 from J, leaving 15 bases between them. The V gene's germline CDR1 is MNHEY and CDR2 SVGAGI. CDR3 size: 14 residues. CDR3 nucleotides: TGTGCCAGCAGTATCCTGGGGAGGGGGAATGAGCAGTTCTTC. Its translation is CASSILGRGNEQFF.

The CDR3 nucleotides are TGTGCCAGTAGTATGGCAGGATCGGAAAACTATGGCTACACCTTC. It codes for CASSMAGSENYGYTF. The gene calls are TRBV19 and TRBJ1-2, with D unresolved. The CDR3 is made up of 15 amino acids. Trimming took 3 bases from V and 2 from J, leaving 13 bases between them. The germline CDR1 and CDR2 sequences are LNHDA and SQIVND (reference sequence).

The chain has TRBV15 and TRBJ2-3; 15 bases are a match to TRBD2. This CDR3 contains 20 residues. The trim removed 3 bases at V and 4 bases at J, leaving 14 bases unmatched. Germline V gene data show CDR1 as LNHNV and CDR2 as YYDKDF (reference sequence). The CDR3 loop reads CATSRDGGLAGGSVPDTQYF. CDR3 nucleotides: TGTGCCACCAGCAGGGACGGGGGACTAGCGGGGGGATCGGTCCCAGATACGCAGTATTTT. Complete variable domain (other parts from reference TRBV15 and TRBJ2-3): DAMVIQNPRYQVTQFGKPVTLSCSQTLNHNVMYWYQQKSSQAPKLLFHYYDKDFNNEADTPDNFQSRRPNTSFCFLDIRSPGLGDTAMYLCATSRDGGLAGGSVPDTQYFGPGTRLTVL.

The chain joins TRBV19 to TRBJ2-1; TRBD2 aligns across 9 bases. The CDR3 has 19 amino acids. CDR1 and CDR2 (germline): LNHDA, SQIVND (reference sequence). V was pared by 0 bases and J by 5 bases, with 14 bases of the junction left unmatched. Here the CDR3 reads CASSIDPQGSGGTHNEQFF. In nucleotides, the CDR3 is TGTGCCAGTAGTATAGATCCCCAGGGTAGCGGGGGCACTCACAATGAGCAGTTCTTC.

The chain employs TRBV28 and TRBJ1-1; D unresolved. The CDR3 sequence is 17 residues long. Germline V CDR1 and CDR2: MDHEN, SYDVKM. Trimming shortened V by 6 bases and J by 1 base, and 21 bases separated the two germline ends. The CDR3 DNA sequence: TGTGCCAGCAGATCCATTTATAGGCCCAACCAGAACACTGAAGCTTTCTTT. It is translated as CASRSIYRPNQNTEAFF. Full variable domain (outside the CDR3, taken from reference TRBV28 and TRBJ1-1): DVKVTQSSRYLVKRTGEKVFLECVQDMDHENMFWYRQDPGLGLRLIYFSYDVKMKEKGDIPEGYSVSREKKERFSLILESASTNQTSMYLCASRSIYRPNQNTEAFFGQGTRLTVV.

This clone has more than one count but fewer than ten. The chain uses TRBV4-3 and TRBJ2-2; 8 nucleotides line up with TRBD1. V shed 0 bases and J 7 bases; nucleotides not matched to a gene: 7. The V gene's germline CDR1 is LGHNA and CDR2 YSLEER. The CDR3 is 16 residues long. The CDR3 DNA follows: TGCGCCAGCAGCCAAGAAAAGGGACAGGTGAACGGGGAGCTGTTTTTT. Amino acids: CASSQEKGQVNGELFF.

The chain carries TRBV4-2 and TRBJ1-3; D unresolved. The CDR3 has 14 residues. V dropped 4 bases and J dropped 1 base, with 8 bases sitting between them. CDR1 is LGHNA and CDR2 is YNFKEQ in the germline V gene. CDR3 coding DNA: TGTGCCAGCAGCCCCGCCAGTTCTGGAAACACCATATATTTT. This codes for CASSPASSGNTIYF.

The chain combines TRBV28 with TRBJ2-5; 12 positions match TRBD1. CDR1 and CDR2 from the germline V gene are MDHEN and SYDVKM. This CDR3 contains 16 residues. V shed 5 bases and J 6 bases; nucleotides not matched to a gene: 10. The CDR3 DNA sequence: TGTGCCAGCAGTCTAGGAGGGACAGGGGGCTTGAAGACCCAGTACTTC. Protein: CASSLGGTGGLKTQYF.

The chain uses TRBV9 and TRBJ2-3, with D tentatively TRBD1 (8 bases). Trimming shortened V by 0 bases and J by 6 bases, and 17 bases separated the two germline ends. Germline-derived CDR1 and CDR2 are SGDLS and YYNGEE. The CDR3 covers 16 residues. The CDR3 region is CASSVVRTGRADTQYF. CDR3 nucleotides: TGTGCCAGCAGCGTAGTCAGGACAGGGAGGGCCGATACGCAGTATTTT.

The genes are TRBV6-1 and TRBJ1-2; no clear D. CDR1 and CDR2 from the germline V gene are MNHNS and SASEGT. CDR3 size: 12 residues. Between the trimmed V and J ends, which lost 3 bases and 4 bases, there was a span of 6 bases. This CDR3 is CASSDGIYGYTF. CDR3 sequence (DNA): TGTGCCAGCAGTGACGGTATCTATGGCTACACCTTC.

This clone was detected only once. This chain uses TRBV6-1 with TRBJ1-6; 11 bases align to TRBD1. Germline V lookup: CDR1 MNHNS, CDR2 SASEGT. CDR3 length: 14 residues. V trimming: 7 bases; J trimming: 11 bases; junction bases outside the gene matches: 7. CDR3 in DNA: TGTGCCAGCAAGTCCGGGGACAGGGGGGCACCCCTCCACTTT. It yields the protein CASKSGDRGAPLHF.

CDR3 DNA: TGTGCCAGTAGTCCCCCCGGGGGAGGGAAGTCGGCCATTCAGTACTTC. This translates into CASSPPGGGKSAIQYF. The chain is built from TRBV19 and TRBJ2-4; 7 bases map to TRBD2. The germline CDR1 and CDR2 sequences are LNHDA and SQIVND (reference sequence). This CDR3 region has 16 residues. The ends lost 5 bases at V and 9 bases at J; junction bases unmatched: 16.

The rearrangement links TRBV4-2 to TRBJ1-4; D remains ambiguous. From germline, CDR1 is LGHNA and CDR2 YNFKEQ. The germline V and J ends were trimmed by 3 bases and 7 bases, with 15 bases remaining between them. This CDR3 comprises 15 residues. The CDR3 reads CASSHHPPGGEKLFF. In DNA, the CDR3 is TGTGCCAGCAGCCACCACCCGCCCGGAGGTGAAAAACTGTTTTTT.

The chain links TRBV5-6 to TRBJ2-3; possible D gene TRBD1, 6 bases. The CDR3 extends over 14 amino acids. Trimming cost V 1 base and J 3 bases, with 9 bases left between them. Germline V gene lookup returns CDR1 SGHDT and CDR2 YYEEEE. The CDR3 DNA reads TGTGCCAGCAGCTTGTCAGGGGATACAGATACGCAGTATTTT. Amino acids: CASSLSGDTDTQYF.

The rearrangement uses TRBV10-3 and TRBJ2-7; D is perhaps TRBD1 or TRBD2 (6 bases each). CDR1 and CDR2 from the germline V gene are ENHRY and SYGVKD. This CDR3 region has 13 residues. Trimming cost V 6 bases and J 5 bases, with 14 bases left between them. The CDR3 coding sequence is TGTGCCATCAGGCTTGGGGGGCCTCACGAGCAGTACTTC. Encoded protein: CAIRLGGPHEQYF.

V is TRBV6-5 and J is TRBJ1-4; tentatively, D is TRBD1 (6 bases). The CDR3 contains 15 residues. The V and J ends lost 2 bases and 3 bases respectively, with 10 bases between them. The germline CDR1 and CDR2 sequences are MNHEY and SVGAGI. The CDR3 spells CASSYATGPNEKLFF. The CDR3 DNA follows: TGTGCCAGCAGTTACGCGACAGGTCCTAATGAAAAACTGTTTTTT.

The chain uses TRBV21-1 and TRBJ1-2. TRBV21-1 is given as a pseudogene. This CDR3 region has 16 residues. CDR3 amino acids: CASSKKGVGDDYGYTF. The CDR3, as DNA: TGTGCCAGCAGCAAAAAAGGCGTAGGGGACGACTATGGCTACACCTTC.

V and J are TRBV6-6 and TRBJ1-1; no clear D gene. Germline V CDR1 and CDR2: MNHNY, SVGAGI (reference sequence). Between the trimmed V and J ends, which lost 0 bases and 2 bases, there was a span of 10 bases. CDR3 length: 15 residues. CDR3 DNA sequence: TGTGCCAGCAGTTACTCGGAACAGTTTAACACTGAAGCTTTCTTT. As protein: CASSYSEQFNTEAFF.

The chain employs TRBV11-2 and TRBJ1-5; D call uncertain. V dropped 5 bases and J dropped 3 bases, with 8 bases sitting between them. CDR1 is SGHAT, CDR2 FQNNGV, per germline. CDR3 length: 13 residues. CDR3 residues: CASSRTTNQPQHF. CDR3 DNA: TGTGCCAGCAGCCGGACCACCAATCAGCCCCAGCATTTT. The entire variable domain, with the rest obtained from reference TRBV11-2 and TRBJ1-5, is as follows: EAGVAQSPRYKIIEKRQSVAFWCNPISGHATLYWYQQILGQGPKLLIQFQNNGVVDDSQLPKDRFSAERLKGVDSTLKIQPAKLEDSAVYLCASSRTTNQPQHFGDGTRLSIL.

This chain links TRBV27 with TRBJ2-2; D remains ambiguous. Germline values: CDR1 MNHEY, CDR2 SMNVEV (reference sequence). CDR3 length: 17 amino acids. Trimming stripped 6 bases from V and 0 bases from J, with 17 bases between. The CDR3 nucleotides are TGTGCCAGCAGCAAGACAAGGGCAATGGCGAACACCGGGGAGCTGTTTTTT. This encodes CASSKTRAMANTGELFF.

In its sample, this clone was seen once. The chain links TRBV4-3 to TRBJ2-7, with D unresolved. V was clipped by 2 bases and J by 0 bases, with 17 bases between them. The length of the CDR3 is 17 residues. CDR1 is LGHNA and CDR2 is YSLEER in the germline V gene. In nucleotides, the CDR3 is TGCGCCAGCAGCCAATTTCATAAGCCCAGGAGCTCCTACGAGCAGTACTTC. Translation: CASSQFHKPRSSYEQYF.